This passage covers 6 T cell receptor beta chains from one sample sequenced in a study of blood T cell repertoires in COVID-19. Data came from immunoSEQ multiplex PCR; TCRdb stores just in-frame clones and leaves some out. The sample lists some 170,000 clones, approximately 85% seen once, with around 6.2% in the top ten. Sequenced material: PBMCs or T cells enriched from blood (not recorded which). Receptors were obtained from a man in his forties who had recovered from COVID-19.

This clone was recorded once. The V and J genes are TRBV7-9 and TRBJ1-4; D is undetermined. There are 12 residues in the CDR3. V lost 5 bases and J lost 8, with 9 bases in between. The germline gives CDR1 SEHNR, CDR2 FQNEAQ (reference sequence). CDR3 bases: TGTGCCAGCAGCCAAGTGGGCGAAAAACTGTTTTTT. Its translation: CASSQVGEKLFF.

In this sample, this clone turned up once. The chain uses TRBV19 and TRBJ1-5; TRBD1 matches 7 bases. CDR1 LNHDA and CDR2 SQIVND come from the germline V gene (reference sequence). The CDR3 covers 15 residues. The junction had 9 bases not matched to a gene; V was cut back by 4 bases and J by 6 bases. The CDR3 spells CASSKYGTAGQPQHF. The CDR3 DNA sequence: TGTGCCAGTAGTAAGTACGGGACAGCCGGTCAGCCCCAGCATTTT.

The gene calls are TRBV29-1 and TRBJ2-1, with D perhaps TRBD2 (7 bases). Between the trimmed V and J ends, which lost 7 bases and 6 bases, there was a span of 16 bases. The germline V gene encodes CDR1 SQVTM and CDR2 ANQGSEA. CDR3 size: 13 residues. The CDR3 DNA is TGCAGCGCTCAGAGGGGGAGGGCCAATGAGCAGTTCTTC. This encodes CSAQRGRANEQFF.

The chain's CDR3 is CASSVMAGITDTQYF. The CDR3 region has the DNA TGTGCCAGCAGCGTCATGGCGGGGATCACAGATACGCAGTATTTT. This chain connects TRBV9 to TRBJ2-3, with a weak D call TRBD2 (6 bases). Trimming pared 2 bases from V and 2 bases from J, leaving 12 bases between. Germline V gene lookup returns CDR1 SGDLS and CDR2 YYNGEE. This CDR3 is built from 15 residues. The full variable domain, in which reference TRBV9 and TRBJ2-3 provide the parts outside the CDR3, is DSGVTQTPKHLITATGQRVTLRCSPRSGDLSVYWYQQSLDQGLQFLIQYYNGEERAKGNILERFSAQQFPDLHSELNLSSLELGDSALYFCASSVMAGITDTQYFGPGTRLTVL.

On this clone: At one end the junction does not follow the germline gene, possibly because of a read error. This chain joins TRBV14 and TRBJ2-2, with a weak D call TRBD2 (5 bases). The CDR3 spans 14 residues. CDR1 is SGHDN and CDR2 is FVKESK in the germline V gene. The CDR3 sequence is CASSQGELVGELLF. The CDR3, as DNA: TGTGCCAGCAGCCAAGGGGAGCTCGTCGGGGAGCTGCTTTTT.

This sequence joins TRBV4-2 and TRBJ2-1, with D uncertain. Germline CDR1 is LGHNA and CDR2 is YNFKEQ. The CDR3 has 16 residues. V shed 0 bases and J shed 0 bases, with 9 bases lying between them. The CDR3 bases are TGTGCCAGCAGCCAAGATGGGCTAAACTCCTACAATGAGCAGTTCTTC. As protein: CASSQDGLNSYNEQFF.